Listed here are 21 T cell receptor beta chains from one sample, sequenced in a study of T cells in Graves' hyperthyroidism and ophthalmopathy. Regions amplified from RNA transcripts were the TCR beta CDR3 regions. During a first-round RT-PCR of the TCR CDR3, the HTBI primer set was used. TCRdb reprocessed the multiplex PCR reads with MiXCR, giving one entry per CDR3 protein. In the table there are a few hundred thousand distinct CDR3 sequences, around 46% of which are singletons. Sequenced material: peripheral blood or thyroid tissue (not recorded which). All receptors come from a woman aged 18-29 years with Graves' hyperthyroidism.

The chain is built from TRBV5-1 and TRBJ2-7; 11 bases align to TRBD1. V gave up 4 bases and J gave up 7 bases; unmatched junction bases: 13. Per germline, CDR1 SGHRS and CDR2 YFSETQ. The CDR3 sequence is 16 residues long. CDR3 amino acids: CASSIGTGGYDNEQYF. CDR3 sequence (DNA): TGCGCCAGCAGCATAGGGACAGGGGGATACGACAATGAGCAGTACTTC.

This clonotype was picked up one time. This likely comes from a read error, as the CDR3 has no conserved phenylalanine or tryptophan at its end. The DNA is omitted, as the CDR3 cannot be located on it reliably, and the CDR3 follows TCRdb's listing. The V and J genes are TRBV7-3 and TRBJ1-6. In germline, CDR1 is SGHTA, CDR2 FQGTGA. The CDR3 length equals 11 residues, ends included. The CDR3 region is CASSLKRRLTS.

As for this clonotype: An end of the junction does not agree with germline; a read error may underlie this. The J gene is TRBJ2-5, the V gene TRBV20-1; D might be TRBD2 (5 bases). Germline V gives CDR1 DFQATT, CDR2 SNEGSKA (reference sequence). The CDR3 is 11 residues long. The CDR3 coding sequence is TGCAGTGCTAGCCGGGCAAGGGAGCAGTCCTTC. This encodes CSASRAREQSF.

This clonotype was observed many times. The chain has TRBV11-3 and TRBJ2-7; tentatively, D is TRBD1 or TRBD2 (5 bases each). CDR1 and CDR2 (germline): SGHNT, YENEEA. CDR3 length: 15 residues. V dropped 4 bases and J dropped 7 bases, with 20 bases sitting between them. CDR3 sequence reads: CASSSAGTVEREQYF. CDR3 coding DNA: TGTGCCAGCAGCTCCGCCGGGACGGTGGAGAGAGAGCAGTACTTC. The full variable domain, rest sourced from reference TRBV11-3 and TRBJ2-7, is EAGVVQSPRYKIIEKKQPVAFWCNPISGHNTLYWYLQNLGQGPELLIRYENEEAVDDSQLPKDRFSAERLKGVDSTLKIQPAELGDSAVYLCASSSAGTVEREQYFGPGTRLTVT.

This clonotype was recorded many times. V usage is TRBV12-3 or TRBV12-4 and J usage is TRBJ2-5; either TRBD1 or TRBD2 may fit D (5 bases each). CDR3 size: 12 residues. V was cut by 5 bases and J by 5 bases, with 9 bases left in between. The CDR3 nucleotides read TGTGCCAGCAGTCCAGAGGGGGAGACCCAGTACTTC. Translating it yields CASSPEGETQYF.

The chain couples TRBV29-1 to TRBJ2-3, with TRBD2 as a possible D gene (6 bases). Germline loops: CDR1 SQVTM, CDR2 ANQGSEA. V lost 6 bases and J lost 6, with 25 bases in between. The CDR3 has 16 residues. The CDR3 sequence: CSVGEEWSGSGDTQYF. The CDR3 DNA is TGCAGCGTCGGGGAGGAATGGTCCGGGAGCGGTGATACGCAGTATTTT.

This clonotype was seen at least ten times. This chain uses TRBV7-9 with TRBJ1-6, with a possible D match to TRBD1 (5 bases). The V end lost 2 bases, the J end lost 5 bases, and 13 bases lay between the germline ends. The germline CDR1 and CDR2 sequences are SEHNR and FQNEAQ (reference sequence). The CDR3 sequence is 16 residues long. CDR3 DNA sequence: TGTGCCAGCAGCTTAAGAGGGACCCTCGATAATTCACCCCTCCACTTT. Protein product: CASSLRGTLDNSPLHF.

The gene calls are TRBV7-6 and TRBJ2-7, with 10 nucleotides matching TRBD1. V lost 0 bases and J lost 3; bases outside the gene matches: 2. The V gene's germline CDR1 is SGHVS and CDR2 FNYEAQ. The CDR3 sequence is 15 residues long. The CDR3 coding sequence is TGTGCCAGCAGCTTAGCGGGACAGGGGTTCTACGAGCAGTACTTC. It encodes CASSLAGQGFYEQYF.

The CDR3 loop reads CASSLLAGPSEQFF. CDR3 nucleotide sequence: TGTGCCAGCAGCCTACTAGCGGGACCAAGTGAGCAGTTCTTC. V gene TRBV7-3 combines with J gene TRBJ2-7; 10 bases map to TRBD2. The end of the DNA aligns better with TRBJ2-1, so the J call may be wrong. This CDR3 spans 14 amino acids. Germline assignment: CDR1 SGHTA and CDR2 FQGTGA.

This clonotype rates as medium-sized. V gene TRBV29-1 combines with J gene TRBJ2-5, with D perhaps matching TRBD2 (7 bases). This CDR3 spans 13 amino acids. CDR1 is SQVTM, CDR2 ANQGSEA, per germline. V was clipped by 3 bases and J by 5 bases, with 13 bases between them. Here the CDR3 reads CSVDVRGGETQYF. CDR3 DNA sequence: TGCAGCGTTGATGTCAGGGGAGGGGAGACCCAGTACTTC.

This clonotype was found many times. The chain employs TRBV4-3 and TRBJ1-2; 8 bases agree with TRBD1. This CDR3 has 17 amino acids. Germline V gives CDR1 LGHNA, CDR2 YSLEER. V shed 2 bases, J shed 3 bases, and the junction held 11 bases outside the gene matches. CDR3 residues: CASSQLDQRQGYYGYTF. CDR3 nucleotide sequence: TGCGCCAGCAGCCAACTCGATCAGAGACAGGGGTACTATGGCTACACCTTC.

V gene TRBV29-1 combines with J gene TRBJ1-5, with no clear D. Germline loops: CDR1 SQVTM, CDR2 ANQGSEA. Deletions cut 1 base from V and 14 bases from J, with 9 bases between. The CDR3 is 10 amino acids. CDR3: CSVEGSYEHF. The CDR3 DNA is TGCAGCGTTGAAGGCAGCTACGAGCATTTT. The full variable domain, rest sourced from reference TRBV29-1 and TRBJ1-5, is SAVISQKPSRDICQRGTSLTIQCQVDSQVTMMFWYRQQPGQSLTLIATANQGSEATYESGFVIDKFPISRPNLTFSTLTVSNMSPEDSSIYLCSVEGSYEHFGDGTRLSIL.

The table lists this clonotype with many counts. The V gene is TRBV7-9, the J gene TRBJ2-5; the match to TRBD1 covers 7 bases. V lost 7 bases to trimming and J lost 1 base; unmatched junction nucleotides: 6. The CDR3 covers 14 residues. Germline CDR1 reads SEHNR; CDR2 reads FQNEAQ (reference sequence). CDR3 region: CASTLDRSQETQYF. The CDR3 DNA reads TGTGCCAGCACCTTGGACAGGTCCCAAGAGACCCAGTACTTC. The complete variable domain, with remaining parts taken from reference TRBV7-9 and TRBJ2-5, reads DTGVSQNPRHKITKRGQNVTFRCDPISEHNRLYWYRQTLGQGPEFLTYFQNEAQLEKSRLLSDRFSAERPKGSFSTLEIQRTEQGDSAMYLCASTLDRSQETQYFGPGTRLLVL.

This clonotype was seen at least ten times. The CDR3 region has the DNA TGTGCCAGCAGGGAAGGCGGGAGAGGTGCCGAGCAGTACTTC. The encoded protein is CASREGGRGAEQYF. This rearrangement joins TRBV12-3 or TRBV12-4 to TRBJ2-7, with TRBD2 matching over 7 bases. This CDR3 region has 14 residues. J gave up 6 bases and V 6 bases, and 11 bases lay outside the gene matches.

The gene calls are TRBV10-3 and TRBJ1-2, with 10 bases aligning to TRBD1. Looked up from germline, CDR1 is ENHRY and CDR2 is SYGVKD. Trimming removed 7 bases from V and 0 bases from J; junction bases left unmatched: 2. CDR3 length: 14 amino acids. The CDR3: CAITDRGPNYGYTF. In DNA form, the CDR3 reads TGTGCCATCACAGACAGGGGGCCTAACTATGGCTACACCTTC.

J is TRBJ1-2 and V is TRBV7-8; 10 bases agree with TRBD1. J lost 5 bases, V lost 5 bases, and 8 bases had no gene match. This CDR3 comprises 15 residues. Germline V gene data show CDR1 as SGHVS and CDR2 as FQNEAQ. For the CDR3, the DNA is TGTGCCAGCAGCCCCGGGACAGGGGCGGGGTATGGCTACACCTTC. Translation gives CASSPGTGAGYGYTF.

The sample holds many counts of this clonotype. The rearrangement links TRBV29-1 to TRBJ1-1; TRBD1 might be the D (6 bases). The germline gives CDR1 SQVTM, CDR2 ANQGSEA. V was cut by 4 bases and J by 3 bases, with 18 bases left in between. The CDR3 is 15 residues long. Written as DNA, the CDR3 is TGCAGCGTTGCGGGGTGGGGGGCTGCGGACACTGAAGCTTTCTTT. This translates into CSVAGWGAADTEAFF. Looking up the rest from reference TRBV29-1 and TRBJ1-1 gives the full variable domain: SAVISQKPSRDICQRGTSLTIQCQVDSQVTMMFWYRQQPGQSLTLIATANQGSEATYESGFVIDKFPISRPNLTFSTLTVSNMSPEDSSIYLCSVAGWGAADTEAFFGQGTRLTVV.

The chain combines TRBV20-1 with TRBJ2-7; D tentatively fits TRBD1 or TRBD2 (5 bases each). The CDR3 length is 14 residues. Germline lookup yields CDR1 DFQATT and CDR2 SNEGSKA (reference sequence). Trimming shortened V by 1 base and J by 2 bases, and 12 bases separated the two germline ends. The CDR3 sequence: CSARVGEGTYEQYF. CDR3 coding DNA: TGCAGTGCTAGAGTGGGAGAGGGGACCTACGAGCAGTACTTC.

This chain connects TRBV19 to TRBJ2-6, with D possibly being TRBD1 (5 bases). Trimming pared 3 bases from V and 4 bases from J, leaving 10 bases between. The germline CDR1 and CDR2 sequences are LNHDA and SQIVND (reference sequence). The CDR3 extends over 15 amino acids. The CDR3 reads CASSMIRQGANVLTF. The CDR3 coding sequence is TGTGCCAGTAGTATGATTCGACAGGGGGCCAACGTCCTGACTTTC.

This clonotype was recorded once. The chain uses TRBV7-2 and TRBJ2-7, with 9 bases matching TRBD2. The J segment lost 2 bases and the V segment lost 5 bases, leaving 4 bases of the junction unmatched. The CDR3 has 14 amino acids. The germline V gene encodes CDR1 SGHTA and CDR2 FQGNSA. This CDR3 is CASSTPSGTYEQYF. In nucleotides, the CDR3 is TGTGCCAGCAGCACCCCTAGCGGGACCTACGAGCAGTACTTC.

The genes are TRBV7-8 and TRBJ2-7; 8 bases map to TRBD2. This CDR3 comprises 14 residues. In germline, CDR1 is SGHVS, CDR2 FQNEAQ. V trimming: 5 bases; J trimming: 3 bases; junction bases outside the gene matches: 6. The CDR3 DNA sequence: TGTGCCAGCAGCCCCGGGGGGGGCCACTACGAGCAGTACTTC. Translating gives CASSPGGGHYEQYF.